The source of this TCR beta chain is a study of T-cell reconstitution after alpha-beta-depleted transplantation in children. Study results and limitations: T-cell numbers and diversity one year post-transplant derived largely from freshly generated T cells. TCRbeta diversity was high at day 60 in some patients (a result of surviving recipient T cells and thymic progenitors). About two months after transplant, alpha-beta T cells reportedly came from several hundred expanded graft clones.

This clonotype was seen more than once but under ten times. The antigen is undetermined. An end of the junction differs from the germline gene, which may be a read error. As it was prepared, the TCRbeta library received unique molecular identifiers. MiXCR was run by TCRdb on the PCR reads, yielding one entry per CDR3 protein. This sample yields 450,000 to 700,000 distinct CDR3 sequences, of which 27% are seen a single time; 36% belongs to the top ten. CDR3 size: 20 residues. The clonotype originates from a boy in the first two years of life with Wiskott-Aldrich syndrome, due to receive a stem cell transplant. The chain recombines TRBV12-3 or TRBV12-4 with TRBJ2-1, with TRBD2 matching over 13 bases. The sequencing used PBMCs, collected before TCRalphabeta/CD19-depleted stem cell transplant. The CDR3 reads CASSLRLLAGGPSSYNEQFF. Here the CDR3 DNA reads TGTGCCAGCAGTTTAAGGTTACTAGCGGGAGGGCCAAGCTCCTATAATGAGCAGTTCTTC.